These 8 T cell receptor beta chains were all obtained from the same sample, sequenced in a study of CD8 T cells in ankylosing spondylitis. MiXCR, applied by TCRdb to the 5' RACE reads, yields one record per CDR3 protein. There are about 160,000 distinct CDR3 sequences in the sample; about 18% occur only once, and approximately 8% lies in the top ten. The sequenced material came from blood, either unsorted or a sorted T cell fraction (not recorded which). Receptor source: a male donor with ankylosing spondylitis or in good health (not recorded which).

This clonotype was recorded many times. The chain couples TRBV5-1 to TRBJ2-3; D is undetermined. The CDR3 has 14 residues. Trimming shortened V by 0 bases and J by 0 bases, and 5 bases separated the two germline ends. Germline V gene sequence: CDR1 SGHRS, CDR2 YFSETQ. The CDR3 region has the DNA TGCGCCAGCAGCTTGGCCTTCAGCACAGATACGCAGTATTTT. Its protein is CASSLAFSTDTQYF.

Concerning this clonotype itself: A clone one base away is much larger, so this may be a read error. The rearrangement links TRBV5-1 to TRBJ2-2; tentatively, D is TRBD2 (6 bases). CDR1 and CDR2 (germline): SGHRS, YFSETQ. Trimming took off 1 base at V and 3 bases at J, with 10 bases between the two ends. The CDR3 is made up of 15 amino acids. CDR3 amino acids: CASSLTTGDTGELFF. CDR3 sequence (DNA): TGCGCCAGCAGCTTGACGACGGGGGACACCGGGGAGCTGTTTTTT.

There are a few counts of this clonotype. This chain joins TRBV6-5 and TRBJ1-4; 9 nucleotides agree with TRBD1. The CDR3 loop spans 14 amino acids. From germline, CDR1 is MNHEY and CDR2 SVGAGI. V dropped 8 bases and J dropped 7; count of bases not matched to a gene: 8. The CDR3 region has the DNA TGTGCCAGCGGGGACAGGGTCGGTTTTGAAAAACTGTTTTTT. Translating gives CASGDRVGFEKLFF.

V and J are TRBV3-1 and TRBJ1-2; 8 nucleotides align to TRBD1. From germline, CDR1 is LGHDT and CDR2 YNNKEL (reference sequence). The trim removed 2 bases at V and 1 base at J, leaving 3 bases unmatched. The length of the CDR3 is 15 residues. CDR3 DNA sequence: TGTGCCAGCAGCCAAATAGACAGGGGTAACTATGGCTACACCTTC. Translation: CASSQIDRGNYGYTF.

This clonotype was seen a single time. A clone one base away is much larger, so this may be a read error. V is TRBV10-3 and J is TRBJ2-1; 8 bases are a match to TRBD2. The germline gives CDR1 ENHRY, CDR2 SYGVKD. This CDR3 is 15 amino acids long. The CDR3 coding sequence is TGTCCCACCAGGGACCTGGCGGGAGGCTACAATGAGCAGTTCTTC. Amino acid sequence: CPTRDLAGGYNEQFF.

Only a few counts were recorded for this clonotype. J is TRBJ1-5 and V is TRBV10-3; D remains unclear. The CDR3 totals 15 residues. V shed 4 bases and J shed 5 bases, with 15 bases lying between them. Germline-derived CDR1 and CDR2 are ENHRY and SYGVKD. The CDR3 DNA reads TGTGCCATCAGTGGCGCCGGCCGTCCAGATCAGCCCCAGCATTTT. This translates into CAISGAGRPDQPQHF.

Many counts were recorded for this clonotype. This chain connects TRBV12-3 or TRBV12-4 to TRBJ1-5; no clear D gene. Trimming stripped 1 base from V and 0 bases from J, with 10 bases between. The CDR3 runs 16 residues. The CDR3 protein is CASSLVGGLSNQPQHF. The CDR3 bases are TGTGCCAGCAGTTTAGTGGGAGGACTTAGCAATCAGCCCCAGCATTTT.

This clonotype has just a few counts. V gene TRBV18 combines with J gene TRBJ2-1; possibly TRBD1 for D (5 bases). Trimming left V 5 bases short and J 2 bases short, with 7 bases between. The CDR3 spans 13 residues. Germline values: CDR1 KGHSH, CDR2 LQKENI. The CDR3 sequence: CASSSDTYNEQFF. The CDR3 coding sequence is TGTGCCAGCTCATCGGACACCTACAATGAGCAGTTCTTC.